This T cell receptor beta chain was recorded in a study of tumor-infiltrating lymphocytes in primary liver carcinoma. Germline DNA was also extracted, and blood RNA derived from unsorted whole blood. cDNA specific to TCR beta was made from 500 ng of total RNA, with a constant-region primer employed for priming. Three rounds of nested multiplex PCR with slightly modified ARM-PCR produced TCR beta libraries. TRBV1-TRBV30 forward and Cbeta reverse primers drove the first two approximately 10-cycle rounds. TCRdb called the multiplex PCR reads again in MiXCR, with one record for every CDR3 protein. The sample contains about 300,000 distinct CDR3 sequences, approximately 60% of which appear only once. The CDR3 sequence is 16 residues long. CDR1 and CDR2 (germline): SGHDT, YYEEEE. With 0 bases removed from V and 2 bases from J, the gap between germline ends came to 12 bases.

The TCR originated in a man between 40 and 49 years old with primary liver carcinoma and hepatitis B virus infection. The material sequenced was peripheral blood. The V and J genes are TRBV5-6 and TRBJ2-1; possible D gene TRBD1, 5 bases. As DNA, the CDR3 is TGTGCCAGCAGCTTGGCGCAGGGCCTTGCCTACAATGAGCAGTTCTTC. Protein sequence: CASSLAQGLAYNEQFF.